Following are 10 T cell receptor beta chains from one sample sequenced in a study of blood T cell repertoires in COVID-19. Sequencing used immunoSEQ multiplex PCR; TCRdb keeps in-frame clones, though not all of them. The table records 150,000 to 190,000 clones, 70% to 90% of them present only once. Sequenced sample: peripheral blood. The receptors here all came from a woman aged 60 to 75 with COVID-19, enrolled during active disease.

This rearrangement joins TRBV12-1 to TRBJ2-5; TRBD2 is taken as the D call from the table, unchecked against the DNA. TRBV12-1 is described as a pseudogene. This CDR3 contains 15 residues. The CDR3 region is CASSFDGRTQETQYF. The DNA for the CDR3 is TGTGCCAGCAGCTTTGACGGGAGAACCCAAGAGACCCAGTACTTC.

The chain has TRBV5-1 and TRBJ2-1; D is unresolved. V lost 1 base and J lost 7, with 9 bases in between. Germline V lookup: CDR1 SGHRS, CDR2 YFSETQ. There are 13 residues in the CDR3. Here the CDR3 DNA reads TGCGCCAGCAGCTTGTCCCCCGGGAATGAGCAGTTCTTC. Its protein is CASSLSPGNEQFF.

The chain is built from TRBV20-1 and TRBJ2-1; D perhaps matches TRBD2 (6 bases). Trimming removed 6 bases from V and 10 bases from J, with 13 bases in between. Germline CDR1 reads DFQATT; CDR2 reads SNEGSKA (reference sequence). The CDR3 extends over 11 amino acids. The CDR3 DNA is TGCAGTGCAGAGACTGGGAGGGAGCAGTTCTTC. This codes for CSAETGREQFF.

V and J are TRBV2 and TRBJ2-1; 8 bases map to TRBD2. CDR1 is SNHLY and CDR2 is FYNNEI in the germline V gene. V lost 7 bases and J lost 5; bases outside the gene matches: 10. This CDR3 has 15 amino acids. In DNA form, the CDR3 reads TGTGCCAGCAAGCTCCGGGAGGGGGGTGACAATGAGCAGTTCTTC. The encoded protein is CASKLREGGDNEQFF.

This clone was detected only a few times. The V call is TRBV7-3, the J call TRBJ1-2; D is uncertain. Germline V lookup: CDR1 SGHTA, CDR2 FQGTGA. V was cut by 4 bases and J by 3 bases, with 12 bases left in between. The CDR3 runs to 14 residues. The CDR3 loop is CASSSPRGDYGYTF. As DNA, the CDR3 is TGTGCCAGCAGCTCGCCGCGTGGAGACTATGGCTACACCTTC.

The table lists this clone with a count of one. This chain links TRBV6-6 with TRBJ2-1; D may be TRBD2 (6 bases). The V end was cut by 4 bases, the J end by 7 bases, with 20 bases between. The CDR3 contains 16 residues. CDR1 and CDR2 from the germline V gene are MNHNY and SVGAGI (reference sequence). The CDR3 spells CASSSTAHQLANEQFF. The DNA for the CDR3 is TGTGCCAGCAGTTCCACAGCCCACCAACTAGCTAATGAGCAGTTCTTC.

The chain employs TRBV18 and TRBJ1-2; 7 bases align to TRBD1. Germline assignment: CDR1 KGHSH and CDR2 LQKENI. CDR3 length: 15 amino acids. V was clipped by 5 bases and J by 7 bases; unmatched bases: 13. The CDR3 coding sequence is TGTGCCAGCTCATCTTCGACAGGGTTAGTTGGTGGCTACACCTTC. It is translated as CASSSSTGLVGGYTF.

In DNA form, the CDR3 reads TGTGCCAGCAGTTACGGGGCAGGCCGGCACAATGAGCAGTTCTTC. It codes for CASSYGAGRHNEQFF. This chain joins TRBV6-5 and TRBJ2-1, with a possible D match to TRBD1 (5 bases). CDR1 and CDR2 from the germline V gene are MNHEY and SVGAGI. V lost 2 bases to trimming and J lost 5 bases, with 13 bases between them. CDR3 length: 15 amino acids.

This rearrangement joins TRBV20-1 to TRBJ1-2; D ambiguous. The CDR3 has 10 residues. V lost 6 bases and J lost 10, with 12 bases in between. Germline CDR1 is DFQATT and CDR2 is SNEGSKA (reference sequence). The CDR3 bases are TGCAGTGCCAAGCCGGGAGTCTACACCTTC. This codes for CSAKPGVYTF.

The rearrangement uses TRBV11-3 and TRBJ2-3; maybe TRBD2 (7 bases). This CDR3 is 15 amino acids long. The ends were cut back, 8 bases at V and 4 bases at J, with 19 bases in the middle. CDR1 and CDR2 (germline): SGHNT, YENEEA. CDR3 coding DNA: TGTGCCAGCCCCCAGGAGGGGGGGGCCTCAGATACGCAGTATTTT. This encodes CASPQEGGASDTQYF.